Following are 23 T cell receptor beta chains from one sample sequenced in a study of pediatric ulcerative colitis. Some clones are missing from TCRdb's copy, which holds only in-frame ones; the method was immunoSEQ multiplex PCR. The table includes some 60,000 clones, 70% to 85% detected once. Sequencing was carried out using blood. The receptors come from a boy aged 10-17 years with moderate ulcerative colitis.

The chain's CDR3 is CASSIDSLLAGSASGANVLTF. CDR3 coding DNA: TGTGCCAGTAGTATTGATTCTTTACTAGCGGGATCCGCTTCTGGGGCCAACGTCCTGACTTTC. The chain recombines TRBV19 with TRBJ2-6, with 10 bases lining up with TRBD2. The CDR3 length is 21 residues. The J segment lost 1 base and the V segment lost 3 bases, leaving 15 bases of the junction unmatched. From germline, CDR1 is LNHDA and CDR2 SQIVND (reference sequence).

The chain uses TRBV7-8 and TRBJ2-1, with D possibly being TRBD1 (6 bases). CDR1 is SGHVS, CDR2 FQNEAQ, per germline. The ends were cut back, 2 bases at V and 10 bases at J, with 12 bases in the middle. The CDR3 has 13 amino acids. The CDR3 reads CASSLTGKNEQFF. For the CDR3, the DNA is TGTGCCAGCAGCTTAACAGGGAAGAACGAGCAGTTCTTC.

The chain combines TRBV30 with TRBJ1-2, with D maybe TRBD1 (6 bases). The CDR3 totals 12 residues. Trimming removed 4 bases at V and 7 bases at J, with 13 bases between. Germline V CDR1 and CDR2: GTSNPN, SVGIG (reference sequence). The CDR3 is CAWMGGASGYTF. In DNA, the CDR3 is TGTGCCTGGATGGGGGGGGCCTCTGGCTACACCTTC.

This chain joins TRBV9 and TRBJ2-7; 7 bases are a match to TRBD1. Germline V gives CDR1 SGDLS, CDR2 YYNGEE. Germline trimming cut 3 bases from V and 4 bases from J; bases unmatched to any gene: 10. This CDR3 has 15 amino acids. The CDR3, as DNA: TGTGCCAGCAGCGCGGTTCCGACAGGGTATTACGAGCAGTACTTC. Amino acid sequence: CASSAVPTGYYEQYF.

The rearrangement joins TRBV18 to TRBJ1-3; D possibly corresponds to TRBD1 (6 bases). The CDR3 is 17 amino acids. Germline CDR1 is KGHSH and CDR2 is LQKENI. V lost 3 bases and J lost 0, with 15 bases in between. The CDR3 spells CASSPLDRSFSGNTIYF. The CDR3 region has the DNA TGTGCCAGCTCACCTCTAGACAGGTCCTTCTCTGGAAACACCATATATTTT.

The chain has TRBV4-3 and TRBJ2-7, with 7 positions matching TRBD1. Germline values: CDR1 LGHNA, CDR2 YSLEER. The trim removed 4 bases at V and 2 bases at J, leaving 8 bases unmatched. CDR3 length equals 15 residues. In DNA form, the CDR3 reads TGCGCCAGCAGCCCCAGGACAGGCGTTACCTACGAGCAGTACTTC. Translating gives CASSPRTGVTYEQYF.

This clone was observed a handful of times. V is TRBV29-1 and J is TRBJ2-2; D may correspond to TRBD1 or TRBD2 (6 bases each). The ends were cut back, 4 bases at V and 1 base at J, with 13 bases in the middle. In germline, CDR1 is SQVTM, CDR2 ANQGSEA. The CDR3 is 15 amino acids. The CDR3 DNA reads as TGCAGCGTTGTATGGGGGGCCTTGAACACCGGGGAGCTGTTTTTT. The encoded protein is CSVVWGALNTGELFF.

The rearrangement uses TRBV28 and TRBJ1-5; 8 bases line up with TRBD1. The CDR3 is 18 residues long. CDR1 MDHEN and CDR2 SYDVKM come from the germline V gene. The junction had 14 bases not matched to a gene; V was cut back by 5 bases and J by 2 bases. CDR3 protein: CASSPDRVRGLGNQPQHF. The CDR3 nucleotides read TGTGCCAGCAGTCCGGACAGGGTTAGAGGGTTGGGCAATCAGCCCCAGCATTTT.

The chain links TRBV6-5 to TRBJ2-7; D is undetermined. Looked up from germline, CDR1 is MNHEY and CDR2 is SVGAGI. This CDR3 region has 13 residues. V was cut by 0 bases and J by 4 bases, with 7 bases left in between. The CDR3 sequence: CASSYSMKYEQYF. For the CDR3, the DNA is TGTGCCAGCAGTTACTCGATGAAATACGAGCAGTACTTC.

The chain employs TRBV25-1 and TRBJ1-5; D remains ambiguous. The CDR3 extends over 14 amino acids. Trimming stripped 2 bases from V and 0 bases from J, with 5 bases between. Looked up from germline, CDR1 is MGHDK and CDR2 is SYGVNS. CDR3 DNA sequence: TGTGCCAGCAGTGAAACAAGTAGCAATCAGCCCCAGCATTTT. This codes for CASSETSSNQPQHF.

The V and J genes are TRBV7-2 and TRBJ2-7; possible D gene TRBD2, 6 bases. The CDR3 sequence is 15 residues long. Germline V lookup: CDR1 SGHTA, CDR2 FQGNSA. V was shortened by 1 base and J by 1 base, with 11 bases between the two germline ends. The CDR3 is CASSLESGSSYEQYF. The DNA of the CDR3 is TGTGCCAGCAGCTTAGAAAGCGGGTCTTCCTACGAGCAGTACTTC.

The CDR3: CASREGTDYGYTF. For the CDR3, the DNA is TGCGCCAGCAGGGAAGGTACAGACTATGGCTACACCTTC. This chain uses TRBV5-1 with TRBJ1-2; D is ambiguous. This CDR3 is built from 13 residues. V lost 5 bases to trimming and J lost 3 bases, with 11 bases between them. Germline V gene data show CDR1 as SGHRS and CDR2 as YFSETQ.

This clone was counted between two and nine times. The chain links TRBV2 to TRBJ1-3, with D unresolved. V was pared by 9 bases and J by 2 bases, with 11 bases between. The CDR3 is made up of 13 amino acids. Germline CDR1 and CDR2: SNHLY and FYNNEI. The CDR3 DNA is TGTGCCAGGAACCTTGACCCTGGAAACACCATATATTTT. Translating gives CARNLDPGNTIYF.

This chain joins TRBV5-6 and TRBJ2-3; weak D call: TRBD2 (6 bases). There are 15 residues in the CDR3. With 0 bases removed from V and 1 base from J, the gap between germline ends came to 9 bases. The germline gives CDR1 SGHDT, CDR2 YYEEEE. The CDR3 bases are TGTGCCAGCAGCTTGGCGGGGGATGGCACAGATACGCAGTATTTT. It specifies CASSLAGDGTDTQYF.

In its sample, this clone was seen once. The V gene is TRBV19, the J gene TRBJ1-3; D might be TRBD1 (6 bases). The CDR3 contains 15 residues. In germline, CDR1 is LNHDA, CDR2 SQIVND (reference sequence). The V gene lost 5 bases and the J gene lost 2 bases, with 13 bases spanning the gap. This CDR3 is CASSPRGAAGNTIYF. CDR3 nucleotide sequence: TGTGCCAGTAGTCCGAGGGGGGCGGCTGGAAACACCATATATTTT.

J is TRBJ1-5 and V is TRBV15; no reliable D call. Germline V lookup: CDR1 LNHNV, CDR2 YYDKDF (reference sequence). The ends were cut back, 5 bases at V and 1 base at J, with 12 bases in the middle. The CDR3 has 15 residues. Written as DNA, the CDR3 is TGTGCCACCAGCGTAGGTTTAGACAGCAATCAGCCCCAGCATTTT. It is translated as CATSVGLDSNQPQHF. Variable domain in full (rest from reference TRBV15 and TRBJ1-5): DAMVIQNPRYQVTQFGKPVTLSCSQTLNHNVMYWYQQKSSQAPKLLFHYYDKDFNNEADTPDNFQSRRPNTSFCFLDIRSPGLGDTAMYLCATSVGLDSNQPQHFGDGTRLSIL.

The chain couples TRBV27 to TRBJ2-1, with 8 bases lining up with TRBD2. Losses at the gene ends were 1 base for V and 6 bases for J; bases not matched to a gene: 8. CDR1 and CDR2 (germline): MNHEY, SMNVEV (reference sequence). This CDR3 region has 16 residues. This CDR3 is CASSLLSGGLANEQFF. CDR3 DNA: TGTGCCAGCAGTTTATTGAGCGGGGGCCTTGCCAATGAGCAGTTCTTC.

The genes are TRBV5-5 and TRBJ1-2; no definite D call. CDR1 is SGHKS and CDR2 is YYEKEE in the germline V gene (reference sequence). The V and J ends lost 4 bases and 1 base respectively, with 11 bases between them. This CDR3 contains 14 residues. This chain's CDR3 is CASSRRSSNYGYTF. For the CDR3, the DNA is TGTGCCAGCAGCCGGCGCAGTAGTAACTATGGCTACACCTTC.

The J gene is TRBJ2-6, the V gene TRBV4-1, with D perhaps TRBD1 (6 bases). V shed 0 bases and J shed 2 bases, with 11 bases lying between them. CDR3 length: 17 residues. Germline values: CDR1 MGHRA, CDR2 YSYEKL. CDR3 in amino acids: CASSQDIPGAGANVLTF. As DNA, the CDR3 is TGCGCCAGCAGCCAAGATATTCCAGGGGCTGGGGCCAACGTCCTGACTTTC.

The rearrangement links TRBV9 to TRBJ1-1; no clear D. This CDR3 is built from 13 residues. Germline CDR1 SGDLS, CDR2 YYNGEE. V gave up 4 bases and J gave up 1 base, with 8 bases separating them. CDR3 region: CASSSRPNTEAFF. In nucleotides, the CDR3 is TGTGCCAGCAGCTCGAGGCCGAACACTGAAGCTTTCTTT.

The chain links TRBV30 to TRBJ2-7, with D unclear. V shed 1 base and J shed 7 bases, with 8 bases lying between them. CDR1 is GTSNPN and CDR2 is SVGIG in the germline V gene (reference sequence). The length of the CDR3 is 11 residues. CDR3 sequence: CAWSALGEQYF. The CDR3 nucleotides read TGTGCCTGGAGTGCGCTGGGGGAGCAGTACTTC.

A few counts support this clone. The V call is TRBV4-1, the J call TRBJ1-1, with TRBD1 identical over 10 bases. The CDR3 loop spans 16 amino acids. Germline CDR1 and CDR2: MGHRA and YSYEKL. Trimming took 3 bases from V and 5 from J; bases not matched to a gene: 9. CDR3 region: CASSHVIRDRGTEAFF. The CDR3 DNA is TGCGCCAGCAGCCATGTTATCCGGGACAGGGGAACTGAAGCTTTCTTT.

This chain links TRBV6-1 with TRBJ1-3; D unclear. Trimming pared 1 base from V and 4 bases from J, leaving 14 bases between. The germline V gene encodes CDR1 MNHNS and CDR2 SASEGT. The CDR3 is 16 amino acids. The CDR3 DNA is TGTGCCAGCAGTGAAGTTTTCGGGCGGTTCGGAAACACCATATATTTT. Translation gives CASSEVFGRFGNTIYF.